Shown below are 10 T cell receptor beta chains from a single sample sequenced in a study of cytomegalovirus exposure and HLA in healthy donors. With 60 Vbeta and 13 Jbeta primers, the PCR was carried out. Clones were read by immunoSEQ multiplex PCR, and TCRdb kept only the in-frame ones, dropping some. The sample has 150,000 to 200,000 clones; 75% are singletons. Material: PBMCs. Receptors originate from a man between 18 and 35 years old in good health and CMV-seropositive.

V and J are TRBV6-5 and TRBJ2-7; D is possibly TRBD1 (5 bases). The CDR3 has 15 residues. Germline V gene sequence: CDR1 MNHEY, CDR2 SVGAGI. Trimming cost V 5 bases and J 4 bases, with 18 bases left between them. The CDR3 DNA is TGTGCCAGCAGTGGACACTTGAGGTCGCAGTACGAGCAGTACTTC. It specifies CASSGHLRSQYEQYF.

The chain joins TRBV7-9 to TRBJ2-7, with a possible D match to TRBD2 (6 bases). V lost 4 bases and J lost 2, with 12 bases in between. Germline CDR1 reads SEHNR; CDR2 reads FQNEAQ (reference sequence). This CDR3 spans 14 amino acids. The CDR3 DNA reads TGTGCCAGCAGCTCGCCGGGACTTACCTACGAGCAGTACTTC. Protein: CASSSPGLTYEQYF.

The gene calls are TRBV28 and TRBJ2-7; TRBD2 matches 10 bases. The CDR3 has 14 residues. With V trimmed by 5 bases and J by 4 bases, 5 bases remained unmatched. The V gene's germline CDR1 is MDHEN and CDR2 SYDVKM. CDR3 sequence (DNA): TGTGCCAGCAGTAGAGCGGGAGGGAGTTACGAGCAGTACTTC. This translates into CASSRAGGSYEQYF.

The chain uses TRBV18 and TRBJ2-5, with 11 bases lining up with TRBD2. This CDR3 has 17 residues. Germline CDR1 is KGHSH and CDR2 is LQKENI. Germline trimming cut 2 bases from V and 4 bases from J; bases unmatched to any gene: 9. CDR3 nucleotides: TGTGCCAGCTCACCATCGGGACTAGCGGACGGTGGAGAGACCCAGTACTTC. Its translation: CASSPSGLADGGETQYF.

The V gene is TRBV4-1, the J gene TRBJ2-1; 9 bases match TRBD2. The CDR3 contains 15 residues. Trimming cost V 5 bases and J 8 bases; bases outside gene matches: 10. The germline V gene has CDR1 MGHRA and CDR2 YSYEKL. This chain's CDR3 is CASSSLAGVFDEQFF. The CDR3, as DNA: TGCGCCAGCAGCTCCTTAGCGGGAGTTTTTGATGAGCAGTTCTTC.

This chain uses TRBV5-5 with TRBJ2-6; 9 positions agree with TRBD1. This CDR3 is built from 18 residues. CDR1 is SGHKS, CDR2 YYEKEE, per germline (reference sequence). V shed 2 bases and J 3 bases; nucleotides not matched to a gene: 9. The CDR3 sequence: CASSLSGTGSYGANVLTF. As DNA, the CDR3 is TGTGCCAGCAGCTTATCCGGGACAGGGTCTTATGGGGCCAACGTCCTGACTTTC.

This clone was detected a few times. V is TRBV6-1 and J is TRBJ2-2; D possibly corresponds to TRBD2 (6 bases). V was pared by 11 bases and J by 5 bases, with 9 bases between. The CDR3 is made up of 11 amino acids. CDR1 and CDR2 from the germline V gene are MNHNS and SASEGT. The CDR3 region has the DNA TGTGCCGCGGCGGGGACCGGGGAGCTGTTTTTT. This encodes CAAAGTGELFF.

In its sample, this clone was seen a few times. The rearrangement links TRBV29-1 to TRBJ2-7; D not resolved. Germline CDR1 reads SQVTM; CDR2 reads ANQGSEA. The CDR3 extends over 15 amino acids. Trimming removed 2 bases from V and 0 bases from J, with 14 bases in between. Here the CDR3 DNA reads TGCAGCGTTGAAATGGCAGGCCAACCCTCCTACGAGCAGTACTTC. It codes for CSVEMAGQPSYEQYF.

V usage is TRBV2 and J usage is TRBJ2-7, with 10 bases fitting TRBD2. The germline V gene has CDR1 SNHLY and CDR2 FYNNEI. V lost 9 bases to trimming and J lost 11 bases; unmatched junction nucleotides: 10. This CDR3 region has 12 residues. CDR3 bases: TGTGCCAGTTGCCCCACTAGCGGGATGAAGTACTTC. It is translated as CASCPTSGMKYF.

CDR3: CASSPIRGITEAFF. The CDR3 bases are TGTGCCAGTAGTCCCATTCGGGGGATCACTGAAGCTTTCTTT. The chain is built from TRBV19 and TRBJ1-1; D may be TRBD1 (5 bases). CDR3 size: 14 residues. In germline, CDR1 is LNHDA, CDR2 SQIVND (reference sequence). Between the trimmed V and J ends, which lost 5 bases and 4 bases, there was a span of 14 bases.